This T cell receptor beta chain came from a study of blood T cell repertoires in COVID-19. The wider study: The United States, Italy and Spain supplied acute and convalescent COVID-19 samples. PBMCs, B-cell-depleted T cells, or T cells were the source of the cDNA or gDNA that made up the material.

The CDR3 contains 15 residues. Germline values: CDR1 MGHRA, CDR2 YSYEKL. With V trimmed by 4 bases and J by 5 bases, 8 bases remained unmatched. How the authors handled the data: Estimates of nucleated cell counts were drawn from the amplification of reference gene primers. Libraries were prepared by immunoSEQ multiplex PCR; TCRdb keeps only in-frame clonotypes and omits some of them. The DNA gave D and trimming, while V, J and clone size come from that table. The sample consists of about 99,000 clones, 88% of them appearing once. The clonotype was recovered from a human donor in a cohort sampled during active COVID-19. The rearrangement links TRBV4-1 to TRBJ1-5; 7 bases fit TRBD1. Sequencing used peripheral blood. For the CDR3, the DNA is TGCGCCAGCAGCCGAAGGGACAGCTTAGATCAGCCCCAGCATTTT. Its protein is CASSRRDSLDQPQHF.